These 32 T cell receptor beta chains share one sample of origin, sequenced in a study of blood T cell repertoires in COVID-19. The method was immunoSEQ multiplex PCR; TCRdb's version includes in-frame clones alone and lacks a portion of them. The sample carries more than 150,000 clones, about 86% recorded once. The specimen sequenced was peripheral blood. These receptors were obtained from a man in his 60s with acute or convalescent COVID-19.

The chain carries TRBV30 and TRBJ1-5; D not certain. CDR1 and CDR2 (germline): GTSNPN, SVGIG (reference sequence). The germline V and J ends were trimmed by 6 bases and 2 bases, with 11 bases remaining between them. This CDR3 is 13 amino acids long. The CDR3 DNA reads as TGTGCCTGCAGCGTAGAGGGCAATCAGCCCCAGCATTTT. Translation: CACSVEGNQPQHF.

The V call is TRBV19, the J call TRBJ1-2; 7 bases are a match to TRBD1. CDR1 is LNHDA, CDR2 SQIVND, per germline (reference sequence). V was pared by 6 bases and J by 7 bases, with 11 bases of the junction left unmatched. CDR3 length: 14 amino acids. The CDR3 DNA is TGTGCCAGTAGAACGAGAGAGGGGGCAGGTGGCTACACCTTC. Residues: CASRTREGAGGYTF.

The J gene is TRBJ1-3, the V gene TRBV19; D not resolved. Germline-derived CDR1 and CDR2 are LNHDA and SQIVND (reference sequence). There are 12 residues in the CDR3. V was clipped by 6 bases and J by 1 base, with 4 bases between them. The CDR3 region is CASSPSGNTIYF. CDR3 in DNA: TGTGCCAGTAGCCCTTCTGGAAACACCATATATTTT.

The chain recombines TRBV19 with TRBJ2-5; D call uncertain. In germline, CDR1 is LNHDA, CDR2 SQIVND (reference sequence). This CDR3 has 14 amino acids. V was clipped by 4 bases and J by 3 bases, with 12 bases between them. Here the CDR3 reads CASSSTVIKETQYF. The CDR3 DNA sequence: TGTGCCAGTAGTAGCACAGTGATTAAAGAGACCCAGTACTTC.

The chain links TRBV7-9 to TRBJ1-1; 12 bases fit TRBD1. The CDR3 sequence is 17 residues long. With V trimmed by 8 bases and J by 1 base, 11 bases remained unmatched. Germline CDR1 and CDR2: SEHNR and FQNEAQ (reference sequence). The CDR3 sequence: CASASGDRGLRNTEAFF. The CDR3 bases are TGTGCCAGCGCCTCGGGGGACAGGGGGCTGCGGAACACTGAAGCTTTCTTT.

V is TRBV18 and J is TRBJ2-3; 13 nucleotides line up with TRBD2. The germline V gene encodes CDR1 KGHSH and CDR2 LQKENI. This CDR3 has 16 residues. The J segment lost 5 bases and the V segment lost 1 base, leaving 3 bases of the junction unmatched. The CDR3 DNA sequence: TGTGCCAGCTCACCACGGACTAGCGGGAGTCTAGATACGCAGTATTTT. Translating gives CASSPRTSGSLDTQYF.

The CDR3 is CASSPTSRDETQYF. The CDR3, as DNA: TGTGCCAGCTCACCGACTAGCAGAGACGAGACCCAGTACTTC. The V call is TRBV18, the J call TRBJ2-5; 7 positions match TRBD2. The germline V gene has CDR1 KGHSH and CDR2 LQKENI. The CDR3 contains 14 residues. The V segment lost 3 bases and the J segment 5 bases; nucleotides outside the gene matches: 6.

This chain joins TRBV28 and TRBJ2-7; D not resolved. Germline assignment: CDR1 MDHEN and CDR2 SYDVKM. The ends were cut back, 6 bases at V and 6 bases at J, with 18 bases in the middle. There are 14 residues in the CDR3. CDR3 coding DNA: TGTGCCAGCAGCGCACTTTTAGTCTCCGGCGAGCAGTACTTC. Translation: CASSALLVSGEQYF.

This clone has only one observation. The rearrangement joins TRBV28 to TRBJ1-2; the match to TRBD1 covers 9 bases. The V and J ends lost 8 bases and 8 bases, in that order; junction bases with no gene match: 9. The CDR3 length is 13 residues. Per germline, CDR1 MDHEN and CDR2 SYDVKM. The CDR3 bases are TGTGCCAGCTTCACACAGGGGGCGAGCGGCTACACCTTC. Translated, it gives CASFTQGASGYTF.

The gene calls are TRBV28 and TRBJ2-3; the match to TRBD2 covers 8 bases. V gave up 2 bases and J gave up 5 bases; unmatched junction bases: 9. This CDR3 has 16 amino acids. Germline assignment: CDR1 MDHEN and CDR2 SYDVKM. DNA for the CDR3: TGTGCCAGCAGTTTAAGATTAGGCGGGAGGATAGATACGCAGTATTTT. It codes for CASSLRLGGRIDTQYF.

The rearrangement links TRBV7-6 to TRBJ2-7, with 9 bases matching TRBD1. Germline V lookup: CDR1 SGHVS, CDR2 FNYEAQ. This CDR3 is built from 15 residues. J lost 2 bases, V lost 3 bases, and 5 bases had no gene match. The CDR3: CASSFRDRDTYEQYF. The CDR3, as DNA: TGTGCCAGCAGCTTCCGGGACAGGGACACCTACGAGCAGTACTTC.

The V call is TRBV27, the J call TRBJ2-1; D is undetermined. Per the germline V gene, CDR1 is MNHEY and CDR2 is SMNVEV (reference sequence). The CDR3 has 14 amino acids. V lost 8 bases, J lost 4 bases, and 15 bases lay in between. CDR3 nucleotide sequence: TGTGCCAGCCGCTACGGTGTGGTGTACAATGAGCAGTTCTTC. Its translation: CASRYGVVYNEQFF.

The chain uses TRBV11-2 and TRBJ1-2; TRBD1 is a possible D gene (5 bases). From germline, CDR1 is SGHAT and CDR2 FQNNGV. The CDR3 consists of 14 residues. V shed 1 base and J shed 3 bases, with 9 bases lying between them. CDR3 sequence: CASSLGAGYYGYTF. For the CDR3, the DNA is TGTGCCAGCAGCTTAGGGGCAGGGTACTATGGCTACACCTTC.

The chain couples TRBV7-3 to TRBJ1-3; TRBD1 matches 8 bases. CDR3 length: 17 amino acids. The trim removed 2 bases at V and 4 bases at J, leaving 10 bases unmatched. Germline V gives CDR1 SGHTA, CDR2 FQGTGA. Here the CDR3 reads CASSLGPGGASGNTIYF. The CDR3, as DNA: TGTGCCAGCAGCTTAGGGCCAGGGGGCGCATCCGGAAACACCATATATTTT.

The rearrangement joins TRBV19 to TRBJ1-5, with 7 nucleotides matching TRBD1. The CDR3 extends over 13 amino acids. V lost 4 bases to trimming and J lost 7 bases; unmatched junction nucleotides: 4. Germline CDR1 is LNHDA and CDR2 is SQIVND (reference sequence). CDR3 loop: CASSNQGGQPQHF. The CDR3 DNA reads TGTGCCAGTAGTAATCAGGGGGGACAGCCCCAGCATTTT.

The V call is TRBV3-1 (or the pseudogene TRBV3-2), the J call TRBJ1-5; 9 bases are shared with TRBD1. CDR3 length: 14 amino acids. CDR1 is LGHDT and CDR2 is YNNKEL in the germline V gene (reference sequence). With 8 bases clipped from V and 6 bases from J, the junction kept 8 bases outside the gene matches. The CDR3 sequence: CASGLGQGTQPQHF. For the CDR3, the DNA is TGTGCCAGCGGTCTGGGACAGGGAACTCAGCCCCAGCATTTT.

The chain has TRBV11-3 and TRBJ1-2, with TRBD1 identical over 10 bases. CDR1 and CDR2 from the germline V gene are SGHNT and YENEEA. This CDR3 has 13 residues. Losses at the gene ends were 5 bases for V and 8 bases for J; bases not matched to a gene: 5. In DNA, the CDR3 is TGTGCCAGCAGCCGGACAGGGGGTGAGGGCTACACCTTC. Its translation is CASSRTGGEGYTF.

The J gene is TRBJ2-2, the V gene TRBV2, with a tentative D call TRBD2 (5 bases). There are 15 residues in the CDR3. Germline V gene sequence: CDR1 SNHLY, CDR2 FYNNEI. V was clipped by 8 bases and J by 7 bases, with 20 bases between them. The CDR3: CASRVVSGPSGELFF. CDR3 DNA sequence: TGTGCCAGCCGAGTTGTAAGCGGTCCCAGCGGGGAGCTGTTTTTT. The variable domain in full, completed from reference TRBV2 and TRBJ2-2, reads EPEVTQTPSHQVTQMGQEVILRCVPISNHLYFYWYRQILGQKVEFLVSFYNNEISEKSEIFDDQFSVERPDGSNFTLKIRSTKLEDSAMYFCASRVVSGPSGELFFGEGSRLTVL.

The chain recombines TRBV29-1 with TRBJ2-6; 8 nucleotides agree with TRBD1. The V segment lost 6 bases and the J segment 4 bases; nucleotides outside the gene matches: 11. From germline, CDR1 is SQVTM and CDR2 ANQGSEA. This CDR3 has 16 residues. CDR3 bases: TGCAGCGTGGGTGCAGGGGGCGCTTCGGGGGCCAACGTCCTGACTTTC. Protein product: CSVGAGGASGANVLTF.

The CDR3 here is CASSGTRGQPQHF. In DNA form, the CDR3 reads TGTGCCAGCAGCGGGACGCGGGGTCAGCCCCAGCATTTT. This chain links TRBV28 with TRBJ1-5, with D perhaps matching TRBD1 (5 bases). The CDR3 runs 13 residues. The V gene's germline CDR1 is MDHEN and CDR2 SYDVKM. V was pared by 6 bases and J by 6 bases, with 12 bases between.

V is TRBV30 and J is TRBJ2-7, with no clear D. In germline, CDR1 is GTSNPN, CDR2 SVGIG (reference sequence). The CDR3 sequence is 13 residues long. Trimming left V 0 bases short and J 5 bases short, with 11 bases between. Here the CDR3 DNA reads TGTGCCTGGAGTGTTGGCCCCCGGGACGAGCAGTACTTC. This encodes CAWSVGPRDEQYF.

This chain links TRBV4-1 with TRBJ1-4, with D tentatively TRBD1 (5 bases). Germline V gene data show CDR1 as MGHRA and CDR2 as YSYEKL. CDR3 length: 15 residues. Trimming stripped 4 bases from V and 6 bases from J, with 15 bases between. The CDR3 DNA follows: TGCGCCAGCAGCCCCTCGTGGAGGGGAGATGAAAAACTGTTTTTT. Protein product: CASSPSWRGDEKLFF.

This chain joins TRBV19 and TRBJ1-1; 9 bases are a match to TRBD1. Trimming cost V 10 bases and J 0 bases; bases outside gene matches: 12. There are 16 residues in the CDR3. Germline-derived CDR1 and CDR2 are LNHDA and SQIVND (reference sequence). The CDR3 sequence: CATQPRDRVMNTEAFF. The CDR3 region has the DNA TGTGCCACCCAACCCCGGGACAGGGTCATGAACACTGAAGCTTTCTTT.

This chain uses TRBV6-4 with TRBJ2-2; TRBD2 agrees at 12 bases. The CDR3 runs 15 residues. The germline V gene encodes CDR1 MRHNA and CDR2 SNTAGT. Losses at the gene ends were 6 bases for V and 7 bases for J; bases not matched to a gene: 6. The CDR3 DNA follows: TGTGCCAGCAGGCTAGCGGGAGGGCCCGGCGGGGAGCTGTTTTTT. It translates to CASRLAGGPGGELFF.

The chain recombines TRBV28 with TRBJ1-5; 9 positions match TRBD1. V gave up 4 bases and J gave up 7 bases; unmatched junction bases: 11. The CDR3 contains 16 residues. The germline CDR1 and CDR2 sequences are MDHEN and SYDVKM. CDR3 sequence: CASSSQDRGAGQPQHF. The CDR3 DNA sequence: TGTGCCAGCAGTTCGCAGGACAGGGGCGCCGGCCAGCCCCAGCATTTT.

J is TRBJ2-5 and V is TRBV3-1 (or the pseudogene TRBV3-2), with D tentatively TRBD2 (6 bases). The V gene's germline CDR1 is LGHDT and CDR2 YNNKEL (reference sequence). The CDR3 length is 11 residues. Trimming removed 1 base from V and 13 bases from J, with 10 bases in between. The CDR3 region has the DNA TGTGCCAGCAGCCAAGGACTAGGGGCGTACTTC. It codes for CASSQGLGAYF.

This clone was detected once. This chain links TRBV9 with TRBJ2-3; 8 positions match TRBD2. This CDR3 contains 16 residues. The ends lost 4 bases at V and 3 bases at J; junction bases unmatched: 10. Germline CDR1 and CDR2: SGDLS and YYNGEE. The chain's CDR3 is CASSFGASGGTDTQYF. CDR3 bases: TGTGCCAGCAGCTTCGGGGCGAGCGGGGGAACAGATACGCAGTATTTT.

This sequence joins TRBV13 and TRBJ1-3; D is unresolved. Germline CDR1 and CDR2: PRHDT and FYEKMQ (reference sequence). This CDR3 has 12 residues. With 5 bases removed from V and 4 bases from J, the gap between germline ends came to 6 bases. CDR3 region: CASSLNGNTIYF. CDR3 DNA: TGTGCCAGCAGCCTAAACGGAAACACCATATATTTT.

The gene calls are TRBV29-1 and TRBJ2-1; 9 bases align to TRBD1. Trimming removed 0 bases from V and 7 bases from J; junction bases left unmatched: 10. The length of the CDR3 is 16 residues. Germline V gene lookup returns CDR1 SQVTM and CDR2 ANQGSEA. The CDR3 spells CSVEDRDRVIFNEQFF. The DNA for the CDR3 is TGCAGCGTTGAAGACCGGGACAGGGTGATTTTTAATGAGCAGTTCTTC.

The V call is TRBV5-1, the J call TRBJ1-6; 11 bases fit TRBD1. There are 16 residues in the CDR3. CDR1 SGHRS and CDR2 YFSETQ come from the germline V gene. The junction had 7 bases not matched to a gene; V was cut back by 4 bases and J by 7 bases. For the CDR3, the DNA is TGCGCCAGCAGCCTAGGGGACAGGGGGTACAATTCACCCCTCCACTTT. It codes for CASSLGDRGYNSPLHF.

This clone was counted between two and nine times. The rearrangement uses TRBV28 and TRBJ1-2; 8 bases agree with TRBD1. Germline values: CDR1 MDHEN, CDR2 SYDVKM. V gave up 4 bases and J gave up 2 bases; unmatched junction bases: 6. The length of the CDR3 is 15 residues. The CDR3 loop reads CASSSPTGENYGYTF. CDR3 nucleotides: TGTGCCAGCAGTTCCCCGACAGGGGAAAACTATGGCTACACCTTC.

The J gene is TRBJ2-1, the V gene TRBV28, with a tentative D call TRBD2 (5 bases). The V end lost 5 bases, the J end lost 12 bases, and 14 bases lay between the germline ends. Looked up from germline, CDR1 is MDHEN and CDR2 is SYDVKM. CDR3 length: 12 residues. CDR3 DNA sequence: TGTGCCAGCAGTCCGAGAGGGATAGGGCAGTTCTTC. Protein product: CASSPRGIGQFF.